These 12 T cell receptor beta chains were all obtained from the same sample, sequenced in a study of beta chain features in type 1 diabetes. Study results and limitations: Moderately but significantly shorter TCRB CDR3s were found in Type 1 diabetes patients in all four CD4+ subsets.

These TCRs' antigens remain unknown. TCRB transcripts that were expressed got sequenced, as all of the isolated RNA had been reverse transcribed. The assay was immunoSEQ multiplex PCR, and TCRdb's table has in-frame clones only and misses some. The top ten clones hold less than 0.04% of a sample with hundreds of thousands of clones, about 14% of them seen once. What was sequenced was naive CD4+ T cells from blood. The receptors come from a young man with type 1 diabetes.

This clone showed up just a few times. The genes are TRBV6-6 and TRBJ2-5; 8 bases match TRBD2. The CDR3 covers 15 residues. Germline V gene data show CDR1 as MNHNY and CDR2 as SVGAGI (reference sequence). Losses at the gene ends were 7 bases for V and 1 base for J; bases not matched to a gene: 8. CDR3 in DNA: TGTGCCAGCACCGCGACCGGGGGGGCCCAAGAGACCCAGTACTTC. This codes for CASTATGGAQETQYF.

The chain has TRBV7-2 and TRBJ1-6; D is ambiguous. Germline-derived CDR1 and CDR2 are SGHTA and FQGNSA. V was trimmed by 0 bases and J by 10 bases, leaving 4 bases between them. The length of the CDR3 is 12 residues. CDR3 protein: CASSLADSPLHF. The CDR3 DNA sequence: TGTGCCAGCAGCTTAGCCGACTCACCCCTCCACTTT.

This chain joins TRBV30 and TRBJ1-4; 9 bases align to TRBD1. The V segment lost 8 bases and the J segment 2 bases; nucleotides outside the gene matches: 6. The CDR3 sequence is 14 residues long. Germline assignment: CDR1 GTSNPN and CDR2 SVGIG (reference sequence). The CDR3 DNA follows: TGTGCCACTACACAGGGGGCGACTAATGAAAAACTGTTTTTT. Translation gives CATTQGATNEKLFF.

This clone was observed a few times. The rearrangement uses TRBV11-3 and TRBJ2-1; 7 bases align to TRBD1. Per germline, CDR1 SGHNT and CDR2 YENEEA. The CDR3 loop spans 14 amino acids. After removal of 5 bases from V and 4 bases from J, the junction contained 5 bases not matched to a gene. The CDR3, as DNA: TGTGCCAGCAGCGGCGAGGGACAGTACAATGAGCAGTTCTTC. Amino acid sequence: CASSGEGQYNEQFF.

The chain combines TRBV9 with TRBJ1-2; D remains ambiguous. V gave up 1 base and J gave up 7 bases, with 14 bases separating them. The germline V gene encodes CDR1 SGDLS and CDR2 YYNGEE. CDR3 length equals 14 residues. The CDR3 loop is CASSVLKEVAGYTF. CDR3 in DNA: TGTGCCAGCAGCGTATTGAAAGAGGTGGCTGGCTACACCTTC.

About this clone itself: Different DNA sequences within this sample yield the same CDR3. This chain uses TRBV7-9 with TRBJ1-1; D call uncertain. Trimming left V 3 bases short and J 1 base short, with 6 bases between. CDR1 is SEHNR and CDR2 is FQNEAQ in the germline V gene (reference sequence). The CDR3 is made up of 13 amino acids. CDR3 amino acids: CASSLSENTEAFF. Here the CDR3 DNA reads TGTGCCAGCAGCTTGTCGGAGAACACTGAAGCTTTCTTT.

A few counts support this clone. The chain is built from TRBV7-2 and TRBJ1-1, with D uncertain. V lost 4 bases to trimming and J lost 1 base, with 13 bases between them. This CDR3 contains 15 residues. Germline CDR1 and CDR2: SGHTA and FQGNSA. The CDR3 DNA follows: TGTGCCAGCAGCTCCCGACCCGGCGGGAACACTGAAGCTTTCTTT. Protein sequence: CASSSRPGGNTEAFF.

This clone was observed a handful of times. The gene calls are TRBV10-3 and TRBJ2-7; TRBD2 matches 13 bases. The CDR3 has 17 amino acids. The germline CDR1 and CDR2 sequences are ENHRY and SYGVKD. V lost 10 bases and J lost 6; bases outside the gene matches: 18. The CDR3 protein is CATQEARGLAGRGEQYF. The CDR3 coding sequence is TGTGCCACACAAGAAGCGCGGGGACTAGCGGGAAGGGGCGAGCAGTACTTC.

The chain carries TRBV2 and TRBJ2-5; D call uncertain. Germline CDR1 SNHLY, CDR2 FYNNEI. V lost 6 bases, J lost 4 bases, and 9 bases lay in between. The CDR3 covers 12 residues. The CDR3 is CASSTSAETQYF. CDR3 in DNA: TGTGCCAGCAGCACCTCCGCAGAGACCCAGTACTTC.

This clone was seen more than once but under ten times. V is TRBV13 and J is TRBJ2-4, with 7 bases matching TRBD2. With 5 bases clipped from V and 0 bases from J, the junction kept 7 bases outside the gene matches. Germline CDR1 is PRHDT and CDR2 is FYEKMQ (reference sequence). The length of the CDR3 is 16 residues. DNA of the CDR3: TGTGCCAGCAGCGACGGGACTATTCTAGCCAAAAACATTCAGTACTTC. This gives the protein CASSDGTILAKNIQYF.

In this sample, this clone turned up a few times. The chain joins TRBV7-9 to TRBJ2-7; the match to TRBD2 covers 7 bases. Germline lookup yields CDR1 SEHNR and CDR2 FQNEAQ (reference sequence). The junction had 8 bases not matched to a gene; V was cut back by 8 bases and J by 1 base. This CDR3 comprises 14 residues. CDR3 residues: CASQGGVLSYEQYF. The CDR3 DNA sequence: TGTGCCAGCCAGGGAGGGGTCCTATCCTACGAGCAGTACTTC.

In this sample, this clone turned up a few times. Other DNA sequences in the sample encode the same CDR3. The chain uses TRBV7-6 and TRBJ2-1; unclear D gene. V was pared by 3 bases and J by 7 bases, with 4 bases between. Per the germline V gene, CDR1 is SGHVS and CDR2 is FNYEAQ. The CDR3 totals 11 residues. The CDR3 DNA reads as TGTGCCAGCAGCTTGGAGAATGAGCAGTTCTTC. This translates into CASSLENEQFF.